This entry describes one T cell receptor (beta chain). This CDR3 contains 14 residues. Trimming removed 0 bases at V and 6 bases at J, with 13 bases between. Germline V gene sequence: CDR1 SGDLS, CDR2 YYNGEE. cDNA came from approximately 0.5 to 1 ug RNA primed by random hexamers. The authors amplified TCR beta CDR3 across 54 Vbeta and 13 Jbeta using immunoSEQ multiplex PCR. TCRdb passed the immunoSEQ multiplex PCR reads through MiXCR, listing each CDR3 protein once. The table records 200,000 to 250,000 distinct CDR3 sequences, around 95% of them present only once. The data originate from a study of CD8 T cells in Susac syndrome. CD8+ and CD4+ T cells circulating in blood were sequenced for TCR beta. TEMRA cells were FACS-enriched, and CD8+ and CD4+ T cells were isolated negatively.

Sample: CD4+ T cells from PBMCs. The chain is built from TRBV9 and TRBJ2-7, with D unresolved. This sequence was found in a human donor with multiple sclerosis. The CDR3 region has the DNA TGTGCCAGCAGCGTAGGAGGACCTCCATCCGAGCAGTACTTC. It is translated as CASSVGGPPSEQYF.